Below, one T cell receptor (beta chain) is given with its context. No antigen is known for it. Per-base quality was not reported, and no clone a single base away is much larger than it. Receptors were amplified or captured by the immunoSEQ multiplex PCR assay. The multiplex PCR relied on a mix of 60 forward primers for TCR Vbeta segments and 13 reverse primers for TCR Jbeta segments. A multiplex PCR assay on genomic DNA amplified the CDR3 region of rearranged TCR beta genes. Amplified TCR beta libraries were sequenced as 87-base-pair reads on the Illumina HiSeq System. Per the authors' processing: A later analysis counted tens of millions of unique TCR beta chains across the 640 or so repertoires, and some 11 million of these chains were shared by at least two donors. To remove PCR and sequencing errors, raw reads were error-corrected and collapsed into unique sequences using a nearest-neighbor algorithm that merged closely related sequences. To assign V, D and J gene segments, CDR3 sequences were aligned to IMGT reference sequences. For a sequence to be retained, at least a six-nucleotide match to both a V gene segment and a J gene segment was required. Rearrangements were classified as productive when the CDR3 lacked stop codons and remained in frame with V and J, and all other rearrangements were classified as non-productive. Following IMGT convention, CDR3 was defined as the stretch from the second conserved V-encoded cysteine up to the conserved J-encoded phenylalanine. The earlier analysis of around 640 of the donors excluded sequences that lacked an unambiguous match to a single V gene segment. In an earlier analysis of 587 of the donors, V segments were called functional above 56.7% productive rearrangements and were called segregating when the between-donor standard deviation exceeded 5%. A statistical classification framework was built to diagnose cytomegalovirus status from the catalog of TCR beta chain sequences. In a later analysis, TCR nucleotide sequences were compared against IMGT/GENE-DB human TR gene sequences so that V and J genes could be assigned. In a later analysis, CDR3 sequences and most-parsimonious VDJ recombination scenarios were assigned using the TCRdist pipeline. In a later analysis, each TCR beta chain was defined by its CDR3 amino acid sequence together with its V-gene family, and reads lacking a unique V-gene family were excluded. To address suspected cross-contamination and a sequencing artifact, a later analysis removed approximately 590 highly shared, low-generation-probability nucleotide sequences. In a later analysis, a clonal expansion index for each public chain was calculated from normalized within-repertoire ranks of inferred template counts. A later analysis computed generation probabilities with a VDJ recombination model fitted to out-of-frame rearrangements, and checked the results against IGoR. In a later analysis, TCR-TCR, TCR-HLA and TCR-CMV co-occurrence was scored with hypergeometric tests, and a repertoire-size bias correction was applied to TCR pairs. In a later analysis, false discovery rates were estimated by permuting HLA or CMV assignments 20 times. In a later analysis, co-occurring TCRs were grouped using DBSCAN, with TCRdist sequence similarity added in when clustering inside HLA-allele-positive subsets. For co-occurrence clustering, repertoires with fewer than 30,000 or more than 120,000 public chains were excluded, along with 4 to 6 repertoires with anomalous nucleotide sharing. What TCRdb holds here is the immuneACCESS table cut down to in-frame rearrangements. Part of the clones is not present; checked against another copy, under half of the missing clones reflect an unresolved V gene, and the others are unexplained. That table gives V, J and clone size, and the DNA gave D and trimming. Present in this sample are about 110,000 clones, 55% to 85% of which were seen just once. 7.8% of the sample is held by the ten biggest clonotypes.

This entry belongs to a study of cytomegalovirus exposure and HLA in healthy donors (dated by TCRdb to the late 2010s). The study in broad terms: In an earlier analysis of roughly 590 of the donors, roughly 300 Gb of sequence data and 120 million or so unique TCR beta sequences from about 179 million T cells were reported. Of the 300 to 500 genotyped donors, 65% to 90% were placed in the genetic ancestry cluster associated with self-reported Caucasian donors. Donor age, sex, ethnicity and CMV serostatus were collected together with the repertoire data. A handful of DR-DQ haplotypes were treated as single units for association and clustering because of strong linkage in the cohort. Rather than drawing on any new phenotypic data, the later analysis identified candidate immune exposures from TCR beta sequences and the way those sequences occurred across donors. To decide whether each TCR beta V gene segment behaved as functional or pseudogenic, an earlier analysis of fewer than 750 of the donors relied on high-throughput TCR beta sequencing. Among roughly 370 genotyped donors of the cohort, an average of roughly 240,000 unique TCR beta nucleotide sequences were sequenced per donor, roughly 18% of them non-productive. High-throughput TCR immunosequencing, statistical association of individual TCRs with disease status, and machine learning were combined to predict cytomegalovirus infection status. Genome-wide SNP genotypes for about 60% of the roughly 670 donors were used in a later genetic analysis, which treated that subset as a discovery cohort. The number of donors typed differed by locus, with about 629-640 for A, B, C, DRB1 and DQB1, more than 500 for DQA1, under 610 for DPA1, and under 490 for DPB1. The study profiled the T cell repertoires of about 640 subjects by immunosequencing and related them to cytomegalovirus serostatus. Class I and class II HLA loci were covered by the typing at four-digit resolution. The aim of the study was to test whether cataloging public T cell receptors could identify signatures of past pathogen exposure. A separate validation cohort of roughly 130 different subjects was used in addition to the 666-subject first cohort. An early release that covered 640 HLA-typed donors contained 300 to 350 gigabases of sequencing data and tens of millions of unique TCR sequences. A later analysis re-examined previously published TCR beta repertoires from around 670 donors and added high-resolution HLA genotyping to investigate patterns of TCR occurrence. All discovery cohort repertoires had been generated on a single sequencing platform.

In total, approximately 610 healthy bone marrow donors made up the cohort. At the time of sampling, every cohort member was nominally healthy, though immune exposures that went unrecorded were likely present. The donor was CMV seronegative and was included in the group of 352 seronegative cohort members. Each donor provided a peripheral blood sample, and peripheral blood mononuclear cells were used for TCR beta sequencing. The Qiagen DNeasy Blood Extraction Kit was used to extract genomic DNA from the blood cell samples. What the study reported, not specific to this receptor: A later genetic analysis reported fewer N-insertions in productive TCRs among donors in an Asian-associated ancestry cluster than the roughly 640-donor mean. Immune exposure information for the cohort was limited to CMV serostatus. A later analysis found that HLA-associated TCR beta chains were more clonally expanded and had lower generation probabilities than equally common non-associated chains. HLA typing was unavailable for some donors at each locus, so association tests used only the typed subset. According to a later analysis, parvovirus B19, influenza, CMV and Epstein-Barr virus appeared linked to several top co-occurrence clusters. Roughly uniform sequencing depth across donors was assumed in presence/absence analyses, although this assumption may not hold. In vitro tests confirmed that a few of the cytomegalovirus-associated TCR beta chains recognize cytomegalovirus antigens. A further reported finding was that TCR beta sequences accurately predicted the HLA-A and HLA-B alleles for most subjects in the first cohort. An earlier analysis of roughly 570 of the donors showed that most TCR beta V segments appeared in productive rearrangements either about 87% or about 30% of the time, which broadly matched IMGT annotations. The sequencing pipeline was judged likely to have produced a cluster of highly shared sequence variants as a technical artifact. The authors suggested that the approach could potentially be generalized to other disease states and immunological phenotypes. At a false discovery rate of 0.05, a later analysis linked 16,000 or so TCR beta sequences to specific HLA alleles. In both the original and validation cohorts, the classifier was reported to diagnose cytomegalovirus status with high specificity and sensitivity. Linkage disequilibrium might explain the correlated functional status among segregating V segments, but an unknown experimental factor could not be excluded. The earlier analysis of 587 of the donors excluded some 15 rarely observed V segments, including chromosome 9 orphons, because counts were too low. According to a later analysis, most CMV-associated TCR beta chains appeared to be HLA-restricted, and the HLA associations seemed to be driven largely by CMV exposure. In a later analysis, the rate of TCR association differed among HLA loci, with DRB1 alleles having the most associated TCRs and HLA-C alleles having the fewest. The cohort was sequenced for TCR beta chains only, and without alpha or paired-chain data the features that could be detected were limited. Across donors, most TCR sequences were observed very rarely, whereas some public TCRs were present in many individuals. In a later genetic analysis, a missense DCLRE1C variant was associated with V-gene and J-gene trimming of TCR beta chains, and the association was replicated in an independent cohort. In the study, about 150 TCR beta chains were listed as associated with cytomegalovirus. When HLA alleles, especially DR and DQ, strongly co-occurred, attributing TCR associations to individual alleles was difficult.

The sample consisted of PBMCs. The sequence derives from a man aged 25-45 years in good health and CMV-seronegative.

The CDR3 loop reads CASSTSIGGFGYTF. Read as DNA, the sequence is TGTGCCAGCAGTACATCAATAGGGGGCTTTGGCTACACCTTC. The rearrangement combines TRBV6-6 with TRBJ1-2; TRBD1 matches 7 bases in the middle. CDR1 and CDR2, looked up from the germline V gene (reference sequence), are MNHNY and SVGAGI. The CDR3 holds 14 amino acids from the cysteine to the phenylalanine. Only the CDR3 portion is preserved as DNA: 42 bases, with reading frame beginning at the first base. V ends up 5 bases short and J 7 bases short, with an unmatched junction base count of 10.